The TCR beta chain under discussion was sequenced for a study of cytomegalovirus exposure and HLA in healthy donors. As for the study in general: Among 150 million to 200 million T cells, an earlier analysis found 90 million to 130 million unique TCR beta sequences.

V was cut by 0 bases and J by 4 bases, with 10 bases left in between. Per germline, CDR1 MGHRA and CDR2 YSYEKL. CDR3 length: 16 amino acids. The study, taken as a whole, reports: Some segments of the V type, notably TRBV6-2 and TRBV6-3, were excluded as indistinguishable.

The study ran its PCR with 60 Vbeta and 13 Jbeta primers. This table comes from immunoSEQ multiplex PCR, and its TCRdb copy is limited to in-frame clones, with some not included. The table lists 37,000 or so clones, roughly 79% of them singletons, with roughly 8.8% in the top ten. Worth noting for this clone: The antigen is unknown.

The clonotype was recovered from a woman in her thirties or forties in good health and CMV-seronegative. The sequenced sample was PBMCs. This chain connects TRBV4-1 to TRBJ1-6; D is ambiguous. CDR3: CASSQDGGLYNSPLHF. In nucleotides, the CDR3 is TGCGCCAGCAGCCAAGATGGAGGACTGTATAATTCACCCCTCCACTTT.